The sequence of this TCR beta chain was determined in a study of blood T cell repertoires in COVID-19. About the study: The United States, Italy and Spain provided the acute and convalescent COVID-19 samples. Sample material is recorded as cDNA or gDNA derived from T cells, B-cell-depleted T cells, or PBMCs.

Individuals aged 18 to 89 years were recruited from some 26 US areas. Participants reported their clinical history, and cohort assignment relied on those reports. Assay used: immunoSEQ multiplex PCR; TCRdb lists only in-frame clones, some missing. The data show over 200,000 clones, with roughly 84% seen just once and roughly 6.2% held by the top ten. The CDR3 is 19 amino acids. Germline CDR1 reads PRHDT; CDR2 reads FYEKMQ (reference sequence). With V trimmed by 5 bases and J by 6 bases, 13 bases remained unmatched. Sequences were obtained from PBMCs or T cells enriched from blood (not recorded which). The source is a woman aged 40 to 50 who had recovered from COVID-19. V and J are TRBV13 and TRBJ2-1, with 16 bases identical to TRBD2. CDR3 in DNA: TGTGCCAGCAGCCGCCCCCCGGGACTAGCGGGAGGGCCCCCCAATGAGCAGTTCTTC. This gives the protein CASSRPPGLAGGPPNEQFF.